This passage covers 21 T cell receptor beta chains from one sample sequenced in a study of cytomegalovirus exposure and HLA in healthy donors. The PCR contained 60 Vbeta and 13 Jbeta primers. TCRdb's table, derived via immunoSEQ multiplex PCR, lists solely in-frame clones and lacks some. The specimen's table records about 200,000 clones. Sequencing was done on a sample of PBMCs. These receptors were obtained from a man aged 25-45 years in good health and CMV-seronegative.

The genes are TRBV27 and TRBJ2-7; D is unresolved. V lost 5 bases and J 3 bases, leaving 8 bases between the germline ends. This CDR3 has 12 residues. Germline V gives CDR1 MNHEY, CDR2 SMNVEV (reference sequence). The CDR3 spells CASSHGVYEQYF. CDR3 coding DNA: TGTGCCAGCAGTCATGGAGTCTACGAGCAGTACTTC.

The chain combines TRBV6-1 with TRBJ1-5, with D tentatively TRBD1 (6 bases). With 6 bases removed from V and 12 bases from J, the gap between germline ends came to 21 bases. The CDR3 loop spans 14 amino acids. CDR1 and CDR2 (germline): MNHNS, SASEGT. The CDR3 region has the DNA TGTGCCAGCAGCCCTAGGACAGAGCAAATCGGCCAGCATTTT. Its protein is CASSPRTEQIGQHF.

The chain joins TRBV19 to TRBJ2-7; 9 nucleotides align to TRBD2. Germline V gene data show CDR1 as LNHDA and CDR2 as SQIVND (reference sequence). The junction had 5 bases not matched to a gene; V was cut back by 5 bases and J by 3 bases. The CDR3 loop spans 14 amino acids. The CDR3 is CASSPQREDYEQYF. The CDR3 DNA reads as TGTGCCAGTAGTCCCCAGCGGGAGGACTACGAGCAGTACTTC.

The chain recombines TRBV9 with TRBJ2-1; maybe TRBD2 (6 bases). Deletions cut 4 bases from V and 9 bases from J, with 17 bases between. CDR3 length: 14 residues. The germline V gene has CDR1 SGDLS and CDR2 YYNGEE. This chain's CDR3 is CASSPTTNSGEQFF. The CDR3 coding sequence is TGTGCCAGCAGCCCGACGACGAATAGCGGTGAGCAGTTCTTC. The full variable domain, its missing parts supplied by reference TRBV9 and TRBJ2-1, is DSGVTQTPKHLITATGQRVTLRCSPRSGDLSVYWYQQSLDQGLQFLIQYYNGEERAKGNILERFSAQQFPDLHSELNLSSLELGDSALYFCASSPTTNSGEQFFGPGTRLTVL.

The chain has TRBV6-6 and TRBJ2-2; D unclear. Germline assignment: CDR1 MNHNY and CDR2 SVGAGI (reference sequence). This CDR3 region has 12 residues. V gave up 11 bases and J gave up 4 bases, with 11 bases separating them. CDR3: CASTSGTGELFF. The CDR3 bases are TGTGCCTCCACGTCCGGCACCGGGGAGCTGTTTTTT.

The chain combines TRBV7-9 with TRBJ1-1; D remains unclear. CDR1 SEHNR and CDR2 FQNEAQ come from the germline V gene (reference sequence). CDR3 length equals 12 residues. V was trimmed by 5 bases and J by 5 bases, leaving 9 bases between them. CDR3: CASSPERTEAFF. CDR3 in DNA: TGTGCCAGCAGCCCCGAACGGACTGAAGCTTTCTTT.

The CDR3 DNA follows: TGCGCCAGCAGTGACCCCAGGGGAGAGGAGCAGTACTTC. Protein: CASSDPRGEEQYF. This chain links TRBV10-1 with TRBJ2-7; D is perhaps TRBD1 (6 bases). Trimming left V 3 bases short and J 7 bases short, with 13 bases between. Germline-derived CDR1 and CDR2 are WNHNN and SYGVQD (reference sequence). The CDR3 has 13 residues.

The chain links TRBV7-9 to TRBJ1-2; D perhaps matches TRBD1 (5 bases). The CDR3 has 13 amino acids. Trimming removed 6 bases at V and 3 bases at J, with 11 bases between. The germline CDR1 and CDR2 sequences are SEHNR and FQNEAQ (reference sequence). CDR3 region: CASSLKGYYGYTF. DNA for the CDR3: TGTGCCAGCAGTCTAAAGGGGTACTATGGCTACACCTTC.

The chain links TRBV28 to TRBJ1-5; D possibly corresponds to TRBD1 (6 bases). CDR3 size: 15 residues. Germline CDR1 and CDR2: MDHEN and SYDVKM. Between the trimmed V and J ends, which lost 4 bases and 10 bases, there was a span of 20 bases. The CDR3: CASSSTDRSLIPQHF. CDR3 nucleotide sequence: TGTGCCAGCAGTTCAACAGACAGGTCCCTTATTCCCCAGCATTTT. The full variable domain, completed using reference TRBV28 and TRBJ1-5, is DVKVTQSSRYLVKRTGEKVFLECVQDMDHENMFWYRQDPGLGLRLIYFSYDVKMKEKGDIPEGYSVSREKKERFSLILESASTNQTSMYLCASSSTDRSLIPQHFGDGTRLSIL.

This chain joins TRBV27 and TRBJ2-7, with 13 bases identical to TRBD2. CDR3 length: 13 amino acids. Trimming took 10 bases from V and 5 from J; bases not matched to a gene: 5. Germline V gives CDR1 MNHEY, CDR2 SMNVEV (reference sequence). This CDR3 reads CAIGLAGVDEQYF. DNA of the CDR3: TGTGCCATCGGACTAGCGGGAGTGGACGAGCAGTACTTC.

The chain couples TRBV6-6 to TRBJ1-2; TRBD1 aligns across 7 bases. The ends lost 4 bases at V and 5 bases at J; junction bases unmatched: 7. In germline, CDR1 is MNHNY, CDR2 SVGAGI (reference sequence). The CDR3 totals 14 residues. The CDR3 protein is CASSWGQLNYGYTF. CDR3 sequence (DNA): TGTGCCAGCAGTTGGGGACAGCTCAATTATGGCTACACCTTC.

The chain recombines TRBV5-4 with TRBJ2-2; TRBD1 matches 7 bases. Trimming removed 3 bases from V and 0 bases from J; junction bases left unmatched: 8. Germline lookup yields CDR1 SGHNT and CDR2 YYREEE (reference sequence). The CDR3 spans 17 residues. The CDR3 sequence: CASSWTLDRANTGELFF. The CDR3 nucleotides are TGTGCCAGCAGCTGGACCCTAGACAGGGCGAACACCGGGGAGCTGTTTTTT.

The chain uses TRBV28 and TRBJ1-6, with D unclear. The CDR3 is 12 residues long. The germline V and J ends were trimmed by 2 bases and 12 bases, with 8 bases remaining between them. CDR1 and CDR2 (germline): MDHEN, SYDVKM. The CDR3 nucleotides read TGTGCCAGCAGTTTAACAGACCTACCCCTCCACTTT. Its protein product is CASSLTDLPLHF.

This rearrangement joins TRBV7-8 to TRBJ1-1; a possible D gene is TRBD1 (6 bases). V was shortened by 1 base and J by 1 base, with 13 bases between the two germline ends. The CDR3 has 16 residues. Germline CDR1 reads SGHVS; CDR2 reads FQNEAQ. CDR3 sequence reads: CASSLVGGTQNTEAFF. CDR3 coding DNA: TGTGCCAGCAGCTTAGTTGGTGGGACACAGAACACTGAAGCTTTCTTT.

This rearrangement joins TRBV19 to TRBJ2-7, with 7 bases that match TRBD1. V shed 4 bases, J shed 3 bases, and the junction held 6 bases outside the gene matches. The CDR3 runs 14 residues. CDR1 is LNHDA, CDR2 SQIVND, per germline (reference sequence). The CDR3 nucleotides read TGTGCCAGTAGTAATCAGGGGGTCGGCTACGAGCAGTACTTC. Its protein is CASSNQGVGYEQYF.

CDR3 DNA: TGTGCCAGCAGCACAACCCCGGGACAGGGGAACACAGATACGCAGTATTTT. This translates into CASSTTPGQGNTDTQYF. This chain links TRBV9 with TRBJ2-3; 10 positions agree with TRBD1. CDR1 SGDLS and CDR2 YYNGEE come from the germline V gene. This CDR3 has 17 amino acids. Losses at the gene ends were 4 bases for V and 2 bases for J; bases not matched to a gene: 10.

With respect to this clone: The same CDR3 is also encoded by other DNA sequences in this sample. The chain has TRBV18 and TRBJ2-7; D is uncertain. CDR3 length: 13 amino acids. Per the germline V gene, CDR1 is KGHSH and CDR2 is LQKENI. V lost 0 bases, J lost 4 bases, and 7 bases lay in between. The CDR3 sequence is CASSPPSSYEQYF. The CDR3 DNA follows: TGTGCCAGCTCACCACCGTCCTCTTACGAGCAGTACTTC.

The chain employs TRBV7-8 and TRBJ1-5, with D possibly matching TRBD1 (6 bases). Germline V gives CDR1 SGHVS, CDR2 FQNEAQ. V shed 3 bases and J shed 0 bases, with 12 bases lying between them. This CDR3 has 16 amino acids. The CDR3 spells CASSFRGGYSNQPQHF. In nucleotides, the CDR3 is TGTGCCAGCAGCTTTAGGGGGGGATATAGCAATCAGCCCCAGCATTTT.

CDR3 region: CASSPTTDSQETQYF. The CDR3 DNA reads TGTGCCAGCAGCCCGACAACGGACAGCCAAGAGACCCAGTACTTC. This chain uses TRBV4-2 with TRBJ2-5; TRBD1 is a possible D gene (6 bases). CDR3 size: 15 residues. The germline CDR1 and CDR2 sequences are LGHNA and YNFKEQ. V shed 4 bases and J shed 1 base, with 13 bases lying between them.

This chain links TRBV11-2 with TRBJ1-2, with D uncertain. The CDR3 extends over 13 amino acids. Germline CDR1 and CDR2: SGHAT and FQNNGV. Trimming removed 5 bases from V and 1 base from J, with 8 bases in between. The CDR3 sequence is CASSHDYNYGYTF. The CDR3 region has the DNA TGTGCCAGCAGCCACGACTATAACTATGGCTACACCTTC.

This rearrangement joins TRBV5-1 to TRBJ2-6, with unresolved D. This CDR3 is 16 amino acids long. CDR1 is SGHRS, CDR2 YFSETQ, per germline. V was shortened by 0 bases and J by 0 bases, with 7 bases between the two germline ends. This CDR3 is CASSLGQISGANVLTF. In DNA, the CDR3 is TGCGCCAGCAGCTTGGGACAAATCTCTGGGGCCAACGTCCTGACTTTC.